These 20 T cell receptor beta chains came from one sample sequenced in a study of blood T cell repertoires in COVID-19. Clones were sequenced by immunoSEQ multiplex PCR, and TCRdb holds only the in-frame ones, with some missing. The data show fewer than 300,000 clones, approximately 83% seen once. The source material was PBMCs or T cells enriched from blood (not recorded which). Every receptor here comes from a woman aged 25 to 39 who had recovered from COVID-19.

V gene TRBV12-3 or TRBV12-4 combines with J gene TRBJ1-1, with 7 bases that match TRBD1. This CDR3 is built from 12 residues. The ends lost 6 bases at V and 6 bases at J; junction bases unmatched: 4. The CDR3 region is CASREGTAEAFF. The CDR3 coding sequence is TGTGCCAGCAGAGAAGGGACAGCTGAAGCTTTCTTT.

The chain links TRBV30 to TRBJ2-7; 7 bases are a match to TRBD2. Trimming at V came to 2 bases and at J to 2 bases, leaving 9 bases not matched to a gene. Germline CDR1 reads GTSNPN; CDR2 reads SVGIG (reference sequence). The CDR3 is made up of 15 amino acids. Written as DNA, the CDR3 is TGTGCCTGGAGTTCCAAGACTAGCTTCACCTACGAGCAGTACTTC. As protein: CAWSSKTSFTYEQYF.

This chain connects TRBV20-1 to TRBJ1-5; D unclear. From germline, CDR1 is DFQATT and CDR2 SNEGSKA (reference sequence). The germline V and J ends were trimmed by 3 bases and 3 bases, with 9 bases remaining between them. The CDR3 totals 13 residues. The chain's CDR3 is CSASLGVNQPQHF. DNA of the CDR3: TGCAGTGCTAGTCTGGGAGTCAATCAGCCCCAGCATTTT.

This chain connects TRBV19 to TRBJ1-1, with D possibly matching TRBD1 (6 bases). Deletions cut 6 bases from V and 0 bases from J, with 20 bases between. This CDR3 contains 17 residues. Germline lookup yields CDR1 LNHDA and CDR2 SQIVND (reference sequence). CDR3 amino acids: CASRGEGHETMNTEAFF. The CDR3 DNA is TGTGCCAGTAGGGGGGAGGGACACGAGACCATGAACACTGAAGCTTTCTTT.

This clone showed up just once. CDR3 nucleotides: TGTGCCATCAGTGAGCGTACAGGGGGTTACGAGCAGTACTTC. As protein: CAISERTGGYEQYF. The rearrangement uses TRBV10-3 and TRBJ2-7; 8 bases fit TRBD1. Germline V lookup: CDR1 ENHRY, CDR2 SYGVKD. This CDR3 has 14 residues. The V and J ends lost 2 bases and 4 bases, in that order; junction bases with no gene match: 4.

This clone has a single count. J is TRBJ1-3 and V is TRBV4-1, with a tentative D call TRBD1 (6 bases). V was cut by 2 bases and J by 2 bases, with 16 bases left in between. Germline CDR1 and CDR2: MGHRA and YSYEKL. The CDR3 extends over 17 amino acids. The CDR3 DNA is TGCGCCAGCAGCCAATCACCGGGACACGCGCCTGGAAACACCATATATTTT. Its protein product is CASSQSPGHAPGNTIYF.

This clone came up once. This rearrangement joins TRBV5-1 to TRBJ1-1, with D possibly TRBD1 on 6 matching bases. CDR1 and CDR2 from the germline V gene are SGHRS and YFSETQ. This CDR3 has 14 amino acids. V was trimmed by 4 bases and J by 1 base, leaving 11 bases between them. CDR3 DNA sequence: TGCGCCAGCAGCACGGGACAAACGAACACTGAAGCTTTCTTT. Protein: CASSTGQTNTEAFF.

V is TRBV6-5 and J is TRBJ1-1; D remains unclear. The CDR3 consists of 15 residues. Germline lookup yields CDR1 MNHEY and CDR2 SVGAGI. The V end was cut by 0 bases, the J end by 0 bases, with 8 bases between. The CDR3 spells CASSYSITVNTEAFF. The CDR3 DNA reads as TGTGCCAGCAGTTACTCGATTACAGTGAACACTGAAGCTTTCTTT.

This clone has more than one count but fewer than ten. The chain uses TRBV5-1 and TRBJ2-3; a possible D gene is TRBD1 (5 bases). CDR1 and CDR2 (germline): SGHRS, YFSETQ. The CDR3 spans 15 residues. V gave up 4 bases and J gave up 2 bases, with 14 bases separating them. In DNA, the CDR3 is TGCGCCAGCAGCCTCGGACAACGAATCACAGATACGCAGTATTTT. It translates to CASSLGQRITDTQYF.

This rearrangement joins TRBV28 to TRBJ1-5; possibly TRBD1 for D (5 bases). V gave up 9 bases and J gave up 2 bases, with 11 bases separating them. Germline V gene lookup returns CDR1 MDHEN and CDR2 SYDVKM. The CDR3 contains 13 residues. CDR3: CASKKGGNQPQHF. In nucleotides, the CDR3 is TGTGCCAGTAAGAAAGGGGGCAATCAGCCCCAGCATTTT.

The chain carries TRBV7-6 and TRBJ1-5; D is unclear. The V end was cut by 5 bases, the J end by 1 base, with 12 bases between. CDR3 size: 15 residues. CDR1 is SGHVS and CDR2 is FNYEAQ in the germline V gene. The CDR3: CASSQYEGSNQPQHF. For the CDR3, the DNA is TGTGCCAGCAGCCAGTACGAGGGCAGCAATCAGCCCCAGCATTTT.

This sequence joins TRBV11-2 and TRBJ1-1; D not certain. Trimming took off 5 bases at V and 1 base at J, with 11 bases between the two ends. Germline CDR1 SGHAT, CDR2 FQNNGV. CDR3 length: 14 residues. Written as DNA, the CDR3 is TGTGCCAGCAGCCCAATAAGAGGGAACACTGAAGCTTTCTTT. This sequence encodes CASSPIRGNTEAFF.

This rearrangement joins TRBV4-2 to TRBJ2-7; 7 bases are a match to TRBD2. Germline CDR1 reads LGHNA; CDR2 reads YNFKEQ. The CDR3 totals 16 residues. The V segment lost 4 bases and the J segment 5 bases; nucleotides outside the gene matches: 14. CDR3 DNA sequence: TGTGCCAGCAGCCTCACTAAAGGGGCGGGAGCTCACGAGCAGTACTTC. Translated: CASSLTKGAGAHEQYF.

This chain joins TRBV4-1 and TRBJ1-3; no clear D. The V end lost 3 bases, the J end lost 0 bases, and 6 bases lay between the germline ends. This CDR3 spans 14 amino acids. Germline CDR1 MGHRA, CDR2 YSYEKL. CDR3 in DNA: TGCGCCAGCAGCCACCCTTTCTCTGGAAACACCATATATTTT. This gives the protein CASSHPFSGNTIYF.

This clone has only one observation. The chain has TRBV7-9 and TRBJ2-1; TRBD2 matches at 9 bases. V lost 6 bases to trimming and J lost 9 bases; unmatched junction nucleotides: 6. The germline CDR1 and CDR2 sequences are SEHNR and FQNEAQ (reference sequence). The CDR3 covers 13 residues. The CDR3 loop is CASSSRGGLEQFF. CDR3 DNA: TGTGCCAGCAGTTCGCGGGGGGGCCTTGAGCAGTTCTTC.

The CDR3 loop is CASSPGGNQPQHF. The CDR3 DNA sequence: TGCGCCAGCAGCCCAGGAGGGAATCAGCCCCAGCATTTT. The chain couples TRBV4-1 to TRBJ1-5; no reliable D call. The V end was cut by 4 bases, the J end by 4 bases, with 8 bases between. This CDR3 has 13 amino acids. CDR1 is MGHRA, CDR2 YSYEKL, per germline.

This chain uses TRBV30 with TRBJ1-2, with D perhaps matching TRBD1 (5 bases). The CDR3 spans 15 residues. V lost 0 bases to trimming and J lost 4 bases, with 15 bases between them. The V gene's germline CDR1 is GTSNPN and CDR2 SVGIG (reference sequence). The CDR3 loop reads CAWSVTQGSAYGYTF. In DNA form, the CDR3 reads TGTGCCTGGAGTGTTACCCAGGGTAGTGCCTATGGCTACACCTTC. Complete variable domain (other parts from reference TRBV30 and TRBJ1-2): SQTIHQWPATLVQPVGSPLSLECTVEGTSNPNLYWYRQAAGRGLQLLFYSVGIGQISSEVPQNLSASRPQDRQFILSSKKLLLSDSGFYLCAWSVTQGSAYGYTFGSGTRLTVV.

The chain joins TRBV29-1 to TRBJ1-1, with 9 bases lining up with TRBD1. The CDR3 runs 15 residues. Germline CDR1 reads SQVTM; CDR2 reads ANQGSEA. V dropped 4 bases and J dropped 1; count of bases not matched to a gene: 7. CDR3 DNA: TGCAGCGTTGGTACAGGGGGCAGAGGGAACACTGAAGCTTTCTTT. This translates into CSVGTGGRGNTEAFF.

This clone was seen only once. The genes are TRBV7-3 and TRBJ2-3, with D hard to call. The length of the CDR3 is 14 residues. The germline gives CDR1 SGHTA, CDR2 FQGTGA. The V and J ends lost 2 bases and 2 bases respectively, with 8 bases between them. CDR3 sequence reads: CASSLEAATDTQYF. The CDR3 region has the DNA TGTGCCAGCAGCTTAGAAGCCGCCACAGATACGCAGTATTTT.

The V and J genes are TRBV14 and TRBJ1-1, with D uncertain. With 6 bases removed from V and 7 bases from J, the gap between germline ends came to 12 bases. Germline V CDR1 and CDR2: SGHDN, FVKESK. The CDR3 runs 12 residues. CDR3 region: CASSRTRVEAFF. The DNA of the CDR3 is TGTGCCAGCAGTCGAACGAGGGTTGAAGCTTTCTTT.